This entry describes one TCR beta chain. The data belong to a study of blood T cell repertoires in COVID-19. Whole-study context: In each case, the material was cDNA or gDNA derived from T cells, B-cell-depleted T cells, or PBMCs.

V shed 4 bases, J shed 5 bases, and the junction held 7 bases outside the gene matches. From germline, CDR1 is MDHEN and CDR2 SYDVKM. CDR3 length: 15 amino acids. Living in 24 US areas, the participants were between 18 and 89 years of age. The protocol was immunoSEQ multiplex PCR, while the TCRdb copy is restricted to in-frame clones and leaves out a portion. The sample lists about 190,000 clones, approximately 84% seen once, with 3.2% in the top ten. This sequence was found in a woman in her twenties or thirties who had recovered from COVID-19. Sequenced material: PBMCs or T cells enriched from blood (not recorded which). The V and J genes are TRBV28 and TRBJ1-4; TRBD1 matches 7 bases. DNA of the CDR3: TGTGCCAGCAGTTCCCGAGGGGGCCGGAATGAAAAACTGTTTTTT. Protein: CASSSRGGRNEKLFF. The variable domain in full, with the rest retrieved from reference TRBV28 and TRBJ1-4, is DVKVTQSSRYLVKRTGEKVFLECVQDMDHENMFWYRQDPGLGLRLIYFSYDVKMKEKGDIPEGYSVSREKKERFSLILESASTNQTSMYLCASSSRGGRNEKLFFGSGTQLSVL.